Below, one TCR beta chain is given with its context. This sample stems from a study of beta chain features in type 1 diabetes. Study at large: Researchers looked at 85 million to 110 million sorted cells across all samples.

The investigators reverse transcribed all of the isolated RNA, so they sequenced expressed TCRB transcripts. The average read count of naive, central memory and regulatory T cell samples was a few million. Data came from immunoSEQ multiplex PCR; TCRdb stores just in-frame clones and leaves some out. The data contain a few hundred thousand clones, around 9.6% of them singletons. Germline V gene sequence: CDR1 SQVTM, CDR2 ANQGSEA. V lost 7 bases to trimming and J lost 0 bases; unmatched junction nucleotides: 8. This CDR3 spans 14 amino acids. Each donor gave one heparinised blood draw averaging around 120 mL.

The chain couples TRBV29-1 to TRBJ1-1; TRBD1 agrees at 7 bases. Sequencing was carried out using naive CD4+ T cells from blood. This TCR came from a woman between 18 and 30 years old in good health. Here the CDR3 reads CSGKGANMNTEAFF. For the CDR3, the DNA is TGCAGCGGGAAGGGGGCGAATATGAACACTGAAGCTTTCTTT.